In this sample, the clone carrying this T cell receptor beta chain turned up many times. Its antigen remains unidentified. PBMCs numbering 2 million and stored at -80 C yielded the unsorted libraries. The sample originates from a study of neurological immune-mediated disorders. CDR1 and CDR2 (germline): MNHEY, SVGAGI. The CDR3 is 15 residues long. V lost 3 bases to trimming and J lost 5 bases; unmatched junction nucleotides: 8. Study findings and constraints: HTLV-1-associated myelopathy had the most TCR clonal expansion, while multiple sclerosis had the least, a level that fell below healthy controls.

MiXCR, run by TCRdb on the 5' RACE reads, gives a single entry per CDR3 protein. Counted here are some 57,000 distinct CDR3 sequences, approximately 4.6% occurring once; the ten biggest clones make up less than 3.5%. The specimen sequenced was PBMCs. The clonotype was recovered from a woman in her fifties or sixties with multiple sclerosis. The chain links TRBV6-5 to TRBJ1-1; 8 positions match TRBD1. The CDR3: CASSYSPQGETEAFF. The CDR3 DNA is TGTGCCAGCAGTTATTCCCCACAGGGGGAAACTGAAGCTTTCTTT.